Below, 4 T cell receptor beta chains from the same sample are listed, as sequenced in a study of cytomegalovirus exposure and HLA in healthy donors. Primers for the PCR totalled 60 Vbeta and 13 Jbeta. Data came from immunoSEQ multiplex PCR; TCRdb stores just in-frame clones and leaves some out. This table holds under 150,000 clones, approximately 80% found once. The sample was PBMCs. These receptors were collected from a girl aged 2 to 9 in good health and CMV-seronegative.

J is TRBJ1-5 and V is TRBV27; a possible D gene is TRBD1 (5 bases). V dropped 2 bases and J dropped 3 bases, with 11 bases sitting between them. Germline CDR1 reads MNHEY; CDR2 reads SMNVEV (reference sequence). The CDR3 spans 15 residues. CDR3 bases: TGTGCCAGCAGTTTAGGGTCAGGGTACAATCAGCCCCAGCATTTT. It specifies CASSLGSGYNQPQHF.

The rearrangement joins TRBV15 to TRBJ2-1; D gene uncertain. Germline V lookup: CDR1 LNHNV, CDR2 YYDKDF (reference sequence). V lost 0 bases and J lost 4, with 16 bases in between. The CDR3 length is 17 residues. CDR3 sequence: CATSRDREAPTYNEQFF. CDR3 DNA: TGTGCCACCAGCAGAGATCGCGAGGCCCCCACATACAATGAGCAGTTCTTC.

CDR3: CASSGLAVGTDTQYF. The CDR3 DNA reads as TGTGCCAGCAGTGGACTAGCGGTGGGCACAGATACGCAGTATTTT. V usage is TRBV2 and J usage is TRBJ2-3; 9 bases line up with TRBD2. Looked up from germline, CDR1 is SNHLY and CDR2 is FYNNEI. The CDR3 length is 15 residues. The V and J ends lost 4 bases and 1 base, in that order; junction bases with no gene match: 3.

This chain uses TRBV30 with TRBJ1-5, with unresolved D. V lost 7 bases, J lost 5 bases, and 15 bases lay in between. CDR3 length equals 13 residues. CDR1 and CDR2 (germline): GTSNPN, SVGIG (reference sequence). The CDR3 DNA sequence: TGTGCCTCCGCCCTAGGGCGGGATCAGCCCCAGCATTTT. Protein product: CASALGRDQPQHF.